The 13 T cell receptor beta chains given below trace back to one sample, sequenced in a study of cytomegalovirus exposure and HLA in healthy donors (dated by TCRdb to 2017 to 2019). The library was made by the immunoSEQ multiplex PCR assay. The multiplex PCR relied on a mix of 60 forward primers for TCR Vbeta segments and 13 reverse primers for TCR Jbeta segments. The immuneACCESS repertoire file appears here via TCRdb, limited to in-frame rearrangements. These files lack a portion of the clones; in checked studies, under half of the deficit traces to unresolved V genes, and the cause of the others is not known. This sample gives 150,000 to 200,000 clones in total; approximately 78% of them show up just once. Around 1.9% of the sample belongs to the ten largest clones. Sequencing input: PBMCs. The receptors come from a young woman in good health and CMV-seronegative.

This clone occurred a few times. The genes are TRBV27 and TRBJ2-7, with 8 bases aligning to TRBD1. Trimming took 3 bases from V and 2 from J; bases not matched to a gene: 3. Germline CDR1 reads MNHEY; CDR2 reads SMNVEV (reference sequence). The CDR3 loop spans 14 amino acids. The CDR3 reads CASSFGQGPYEQYF. In DNA, the CDR3 is TGTGCCAGCAGTTTCGGACAGGGTCCCTACGAGCAGTACTTC.

The chain is built from TRBV6-5 and TRBJ1-1; D is possibly TRBD1 (6 bases). Germline CDR1 MNHEY, CDR2 SVGAGI. Trimming removed 2 bases at V and 5 bases at J, with 15 bases between. This CDR3 region has 15 residues. The CDR3 region has the DNA TGTGCCAGCAGTTACGCCAGAACTAGGGGGACTGAAGCTTTCTTT. This gives the protein CASSYARTRGTEAFF.

CDR3: CASRTGLNTEAFF. The CDR3 DNA follows: TGTGCCAGCCGGACAGGGTTGAACACTGAAGCTTTCTTT. This rearrangement joins TRBV27 to TRBJ1-1, with 8 bases identical to TRBD1. Germline CDR1 reads MNHEY; CDR2 reads SMNVEV (reference sequence). This CDR3 spans 13 amino acids. J gave up 0 bases and V 8 bases, and 2 bases lay outside the gene matches.

This chain joins TRBV6-5 and TRBJ1-5, with D perhaps matching TRBD1 (6 bases). The V end lost 6 bases, the J end lost 7 bases, and 19 bases lay between the germline ends. CDR1 and CDR2 (germline): MNHEY, SVGAGI. There are 15 residues in the CDR3. CDR3 DNA sequence: TGTGCCAGCAGCATGGGTTCGAGGGGGTCCCAGCCCCAGCATTTT. This encodes CASSMGSRGSQPQHF.

V is TRBV7-9 and J is TRBJ2-5; TRBD2 agrees at 10 bases. The J call may be mistaken, given a closer DNA end match to TRBJ2-7. The CDR3 contains 16 residues. Germline CDR1 SEHNR, CDR2 FQNEAQ (reference sequence). The CDR3 region has the DNA TGTGCCAGCAGCAACACCGGGACTAGCGATCCCTACGAGCAGTACTTC. It codes for CASSNTGTSDPYEQYF.

The chain is built from TRBV11-2 and TRBJ1-4; the match to TRBD1 covers 7 bases. J lost 6 bases, V lost 1 base, and 2 bases had no gene match. This CDR3 comprises 14 residues. Germline CDR1 and CDR2: SGHAT and FQNNGV. The CDR3 region has the DNA TGTGCCAGCAGCTTAGGACAGGGTTATGAAAAACTGTTTTTT. Translating it yields CASSLGQGYEKLFF.

The CDR3 region is CASSYPGDASGELFF. The CDR3 DNA reads as TGTGCCAGCAGTTATCCAGGGGACGCAAGCGGGGAGCTGTTTTTT. This chain links TRBV6-6 with TRBJ2-2; tentative D call: TRBD1 (6 bases). The CDR3 runs 15 residues. Deletions cut 3 bases from V and 7 bases from J, with 15 bases between. The V gene's germline CDR1 is MNHNY and CDR2 SVGAGI (reference sequence).

The J gene is TRBJ2-2, the V gene TRBV15; 7 bases map to TRBD1. V was pared by 3 bases and J by 4 bases, with 5 bases of the junction left unmatched. The CDR3 extends over 15 amino acids. CDR1 is LNHNV and CDR2 is YYDKDF in the germline V gene (reference sequence). CDR3 protein: CATSRDRSSTGELFF. CDR3 nucleotide sequence: TGTGCCACCAGCAGGGACAGGTCAAGCACCGGGGAGCTGTTTTTT.

The chain combines TRBV29-1 with TRBJ2-5, with TRBD1 matching 9 bases. The last part of the DNA fits TRBJ2-7 better; the J call may be wrong. Germline assignment: CDR1 SQVTM and CDR2 ANQGSEA. The CDR3 extends over 14 amino acids. The CDR3 DNA reads TGCAGCGTCACGACAGGGGGAGTCCCCTACGAGCAGTACTTC. Its protein product is CSVTTGGVPYEQYF.

The V call is TRBV28, the J call TRBJ1-4, with 8 positions matching TRBD1. The CDR3 has 14 residues. V gave up 5 bases and J gave up 7 bases; unmatched junction bases: 6. Germline V gene lookup returns CDR1 MDHEN and CDR2 SYDVKM. Here the CDR3 DNA reads TGTGCCAGCAGTCTTGGACAGGGAACTGAAAAACTGTTTTTT. Translation gives CASSLGQGTEKLFF.

The chain combines TRBV5-1 with TRBJ2-2, with 9 positions matching TRBD1. CDR3 length equals 16 residues. With V trimmed by 2 bases and J by 4 bases, 6 bases remained unmatched. CDR1 SGHRS and CDR2 YFSETQ come from the germline V gene. CDR3 DNA: TGCGCCAGCAGCTTACAGGGACAGGGAAGCACCGGGGAGCTGTTTTTT. Protein product: CASSLQGQGSTGELFF.

The chain employs TRBV10-3 and TRBJ2-5, with 12 nucleotides matching TRBD2. The DNA end lines up better with TRBJ2-7; the J call may be wrong. The CDR3 loop spans 14 amino acids. Germline V CDR1 and CDR2: ENHRY, SYGVKD. In nucleotides, the CDR3 is TGTGCCATCAGGTCTAGCGGGGGGGCCTACGAGCAGTACTTC. Translation: CAIRSSGGAYEQYF.

The gene calls are TRBV11-2 and TRBJ2-1, with D possibly TRBD2 on 7 matching bases. This CDR3 contains 17 residues. Trimming left V 5 bases short and J 7 bases short, with 24 bases between. The V gene's germline CDR1 is SGHAT and CDR2 FQNNGV. The CDR3 region is CASSRNHGGRFVNEQFF. Here the CDR3 DNA reads TGTGCCAGCAGCCGAAACCACGGGGGGCGATTTGTGAATGAGCAGTTCTTC.